This passage covers 8 T cell receptor beta chains from one sample sequenced in a study of tissue T cells after allogeneic stem cell transplantation. Regarding time point: mouse harvest day 7 after allogeneic transplant. The graft held 10^6 splenic CD5+ T cells and 10^7 T-cell-depleted bone marrow cells. Clones were sequenced by immunoSEQ multiplex PCR, and TCRdb holds only the in-frame ones, with some missing. The repertoire holds around 7,000 clones, with 48% as singletons. Sequencing was performed on lymph node tissue. All receptors derive from a female BALB/c mouse given C57BL/6 T cells with graft-versus-host disease after an allogeneic hematopoietic cell transplant.

This clone was seen a handful of times. Germline and genes here are mouse. The part of the CDR3 DNA that was read is TGCTCCAGCAGCGGACTGGGGGGGCTAGAACAGTAC. It translates to CSSSGLGGLEQY. The full CDR3 sequence reads CSSSGLGGLEQYF. The chain employs TRBV23 and TRBJ2-7; the listed D gene, TRBD2, was not tested against the DNA. The read ends 1 residue shy of where the CDR3 ends; the end is completed using the germline J gene. The CDR3 is 13 residues long. Germline V gene sequence: CDR1 KGHTA, CDR2 FQNQQP.

This clone was seen a few times. The gene symbols are mouse symbols. The CDR3 loop reads CGARRGGSSYEQYF. CDR3 DNA (partial): TGTGGTGCTAGGAGGGGGGGGAGCTCCTATGAACAGTAC. This rearrangement joins TRBV20 to TRBJ2-7; tentative D call: TRBD2 (7 bases). With the read ending 1 residue before the CDR3 end, the germline J gene is used to fill in that end. CDR3 length: 14 residues. The germline CDR1 and CDR2 sequences are GFQATS and STVNSAI. The ends were cut back, 2 bases at V and 0 bases at J, with 11 bases in the middle.

This clone was seen only a few times. Gene names denote mouse genes. The read halts 1 residue ahead of the CDR3 end, with the missing end drawn from the germline J gene. This chain joins TRBV4 and TRBJ2-1; tentatively, D is TRBD2 (5 bases). V lost 3 bases and J lost 0, with 6 bases in between. The CDR3 has 14 residues. Germline V gives CDR1 LGHDT, CDR2 YNNKQL (reference sequence). This CDR3 reads CASSYWGNYAEQFF. The covered CDR3 bases are TGTGCCAGCAGCTATTGGGGTAACTATGCTGAGCAGTTC.

For this clone: The listed genes are named as in mouse. The sequenced part of the CDR3 DNA is TGTGCCAGCAGTCTGGACTGGGGGTATGAACAGTAC. Residues: CASSLDWGYEQY. The full CDR3 protein reads CASSLDWGYEQYF. The gene calls are TRBV26 and TRBJ2-7, with 9 nucleotides matching TRBD2. Read coverage stops 1 residue before the CDR3 terminus; the germline J gene supplies the remainder. The CDR3 is made up of 13 amino acids. The V segment lost 2 bases and the J segment 4 bases; nucleotides outside the gene matches: 0. CDR1 and CDR2 (germline): KGHPV, FQNQEV (reference sequence).

As regards this clone: The gene symbols are mouse symbols. CDR3 DNA (partial): TGTGCCAGCGGTGATGGGGGGGCCGATGCTGAGCAGTTC. This gives the protein CASGDGGADAEQF. The CDR3 as a whole reads CASGDGGADAEQFF. V usage is TRBV13-2 and J usage is TRBJ2-1; D is perhaps TRBD2 (7 bases). The read falls 1 residue short of the CDR3 end, and the missing part is taken from the germline J gene. V was shortened by 0 bases and J by 5 bases, with 9 bases between the two germline ends. The CDR3 is 14 amino acids. The V gene's germline CDR1 is NNHNN and CDR2 SYGAGS (reference sequence).

In the case of this clone: Mouse gene names and germline throughout. The CDR3 end is not reached by the read, which stops 1 residue before it; the germline J gene fills it in. The chain employs TRBV26 and TRBJ1-3, with a weak D call TRBD1 (5 bases). The CDR3 is 14 residues long. Germline-derived CDR1 and CDR2 are KGHPV and FQNQEV (reference sequence). The ends were cut back, 6 bases at V and 0 bases at J, with 9 bases in the middle. CDR3 DNA, as far as it was read: TGTGCCAGCAGCTCGACAGATTCTGGAAATACGCTCTAT. This encodes CASSSTDSGNTLY. The entire CDR3 reads CASSSTDSGNTLYF.

On this clone: Gene names follow the mouse nomenclature. The read halts 1 residue ahead of the CDR3 end, with the missing end drawn from the germline J gene. V is TRBV5 and J is TRBJ2-5; no firm D call. Germline CDR1 reads LGHNA; CDR2 reads YNLKQL (reference sequence). V was clipped by 6 bases and J by 6 bases, with 10 bases between them. There are 12 residues in the CDR3. The DNA read from the CDR3 is TGTGCCAGCAGTCCGGGGTGGGACACCCAGTAC. Its protein product is CASSPGWDTQY. The CDR3 reads in full as CASSPGWDTQYF.

Points on this clone: Gene names are mouse gene names. The CDR3 goes on 1 residue after the read ends, and that part is filled in from the germline J gene. This chain links TRBV14 with TRBJ1-4, with D possibly being TRBD1 (5 bases). Germline loops: CDR1 SGHDT, CDR2 FRDEAV. This CDR3 spans 15 amino acids. The V end was cut by 2 bases, the J end by 3 bases, with 11 bases between. The part of the CDR3 DNA that was read is TGTGCCAGCAGTTTTGGGGGAGGGGCCAACGAAAGATTATTT. Its translation is CASSFGGGANERLF. The full CDR3 sequence reads CASSFGGGANERLFF.